These 22 T cell receptor beta chains were all obtained from the same sample, sequenced in a study of CD8 T cells in ankylosing spondylitis. Study-level findings and limits: Within ankylosing spondylitis blood, a TCR beta motif made up of roughly eight highly homologous variants appeared to be characteristic.

TCRdb re-called the 5' RACE reads with MiXCR, one entry per CDR3 protein. The sample comprises under 850,000 distinct CDR3 sequences, over 15% of which are singletons, and about 19% rests with the top ten. These receptors' antigens are unknown. Specimen: blood, either unsorted or a sorted T cell fraction (not recorded which). The receptors were sampled from a male donor with ankylosing spondylitis.

This clonotype was counted a few times. The genes are TRBV20-1 and TRBJ2-5, with TRBD2 identical over 8 bases. CDR3 length: 14 residues. V lost 6 bases to trimming and J lost 2 bases; unmatched junction nucleotides: 8. Germline V gene lookup returns CDR1 DFQATT and CDR2 SNEGSKA (reference sequence). The DNA for the CDR3 is TGCAGTGCCACCCCAGCGGGAGAGCAAGAGACCCAGTACTTC. Amino acids: CSATPAGEQETQYF.

This clonotype was found a few times. CDR3 bases: TGTGCCTGGAGCGAAACGGACAGGGGGTCCTATAATTCACCCCTCCACTTT. Translated, it gives CAWSETDRGSYNSPLHF. The genes are TRBV30 and TRBJ1-6, with 10 bases lining up with TRBD1. This CDR3 is built from 17 residues. Trimming removed 3 bases from V and 1 base from J; junction bases left unmatched: 6. Germline CDR1 and CDR2: GTSNPN and SVGIG (reference sequence).

The rearrangement joins TRBV20-1 to TRBJ2-1, with D perhaps TRBD2 (5 bases). V was pared by 1 base and J by 0 bases, with 13 bases between. The length of the CDR3 is 16 residues. The germline V gene has CDR1 DFQATT and CDR2 SNEGSKA (reference sequence). DNA of the CDR3: TGCAGTGCTAGAGGGTATACGGACTTCTCCTACAATGAGCAGTTCTTC. It codes for CSARGYTDFSYNEQFF.

V usage is TRBV9 and J usage is TRBJ2-3; D not certain. Per the germline V gene, CDR1 is SGDLS and CDR2 is YYNGEE. The CDR3 runs to 14 residues. V was shortened by 0 bases and J by 4 bases, with 9 bases between the two germline ends. In DNA, the CDR3 is TGTGCCAGCAGCGTAGGATTAGTTTCAGATACGCAGTATTTT. As protein: CASSVGLVSDTQYF.

The CDR3 loop is CASSLKGLAAYEQYF. Here the CDR3 DNA reads TGCGCCAGCAGCTTAAAAGGACTAGCGGCCTACGAGCAGTACTTC. This rearrangement joins TRBV5-1 to TRBJ2-7; 10 bases line up with TRBD2. CDR1 and CDR2 from the germline V gene are SGHRS and YFSETQ. This CDR3 has 15 residues. V shed 2 bases and J 2 bases; nucleotides not matched to a gene: 4. Full variable domain (remainder filled in from reference TRBV5-1 and TRBJ2-7): KAGVTQTPRYLIKTRGQQVTLSCSPISGHRSVSWYQQTPGQGLQFLFEYFSETQRNKGNFPGRFSGRQFSNSRSEMNVSTLELGDSALYLCASSLKGLAAYEQYFGPGTRLTVT.

As DNA, the CDR3 is TGTGCCAGCAGTTCCGGAGCGTACGGAGATACGCAGTATTTT. It yields the protein CASSSGAYGDTQYF. The chain carries TRBV12-3 or TRBV12-4 and TRBJ2-3; no firm D call. Deletions cut 4 bases from V and 5 bases from J, with 13 bases between. This CDR3 comprises 14 residues.

This clonotype was observed a handful of times. V usage is TRBV12-3 or TRBV12-4 and J usage is TRBJ2-2, with D possibly being TRBD1 (6 bases). The CDR3 covers 14 residues. V lost 3 bases and J lost 6, with 11 bases in between. CDR3 region: CASSFHRAPGELFF. The CDR3, as DNA: TGTGCCAGCAGTTTTCACAGGGCCCCCGGGGAGCTGTTTTTT.

The V call is TRBV6-2 or TRBV6-3, the J call TRBJ1-4, with no clear D. The CDR3 is 13 amino acids. V dropped 7 bases and J dropped 8 bases, with 14 bases sitting between them. Germline-derived CDR1 and CDR2 are MNHEY and SVGEGT. The DNA for the CDR3 is TGTGCCAGCACCGTCAAGTTTGGGGAAAAACTGTTTTTT. Residues: CASTVKFGEKLFF.

The gene calls are TRBV12-3 or TRBV12-4 and TRBJ2-1; 9 bases align to TRBD2. The CDR3 totals 14 residues. The trim removed 2 bases at V and 13 bases at J, leaving 9 bases unmatched. Here the CDR3 reads CASSLWLAGPKQFF. The CDR3 DNA sequence: TGTGCCAGCAGTTTATGGCTAGCGGGACCTAAACAGTTCTTC.

This clonotype was counted ten times or more. The gene calls are TRBV12-3 or TRBV12-4 and TRBJ2-5, with unresolved D. This CDR3 comprises 12 residues. With 3 bases removed from V and 5 bases from J, the gap between germline ends came to 7 bases. The CDR3 region is CASSFVGETQYF. The CDR3 DNA reads TGTGCCAGCAGTTTTGTGGGGGAGACCCAGTACTTC.

The chain employs TRBV4-1 and TRBJ1-1, with D possibly TRBD1 on 5 matching bases. The CDR3 loop spans 15 amino acids. V dropped 1 base and J dropped 3 bases, with 12 bases sitting between them. Germline lookup yields CDR1 MGHRA and CDR2 YSYEKL. CDR3 sequence reads: CASSQAWGVDTEAFF. The CDR3 DNA is TGCGCCAGCAGCCAAGCCTGGGGGGTTGACACTGAAGCTTTCTTT.

The chain couples TRBV7-2 to TRBJ1-6; D unclear. The length of the CDR3 is 15 residues. V gave up 3 bases and J gave up 4 bases, with 10 bases separating them. Germline CDR1 reads SGHTA; CDR2 reads FQGNSA. The CDR3 spells CASSFGLRYNSPLHF. The DNA for the CDR3 is TGTGCCAGCAGCTTTGGCCTGAGATATAATTCACCCCTCCACTTT.

This clonotype was seen more than once but under ten times. J is TRBJ2-2 and V is TRBV20-1; TRBD2 aligns across 8 bases. The CDR3 extends over 13 amino acids. Germline values: CDR1 DFQATT, CDR2 SNEGSKA (reference sequence). J gave up 6 bases and V 6 bases, and 6 bases lay outside the gene matches. CDR3: CSAHGGGPGELFF. The CDR3 coding sequence is TGCAGTGCCCACGGGGGGGGCCCCGGGGAGCTGTTTTTT.

V gene TRBV5-1 combines with J gene TRBJ2-2; D may be TRBD1 (6 bases). CDR3 size: 16 residues. V gave up 5 bases and J gave up 0 bases, with 14 bases separating them. CDR1 is SGHRS, CDR2 YFSETQ, per germline. CDR3 sequence: CASRRGRDTNTGELFF. In DNA form, the CDR3 reads TGCGCCAGCAGAAGGGGTAGGGACACGAACACCGGGGAGCTGTTTTTT.

This clonotype occurred many times. The chain links TRBV29-1 to TRBJ2-2, with D hard to call. This CDR3 is built from 11 residues. From germline, CDR1 is SQVTM and CDR2 ANQGSEA. Trimming took off 5 bases at V and 3 bases at J, with 4 bases between the two ends. CDR3 bases: TGCAGCGTTACCCACACCGGGGAGCTGTTTTTT. Protein sequence: CSVTHTGELFF.

This clonotype was counted between two and nine times. This sequence joins TRBV4-1 and TRBJ2-7; tentatively, D is TRBD2 (6 bases). The CDR3 covers 14 residues. The V end was cut by 3 bases, the J end by 4 bases, with 13 bases between. Germline V lookup: CDR1 MGHRA, CDR2 YSYEKL. The CDR3 DNA reads TGCGCCAGCAGCCACACTCCCGGGGGTTACGAGCAGTACTTC. This encodes CASSHTPGGYEQYF.

This clonotype was detected a few times. The V gene is TRBV7-2, the J gene TRBJ2-5; D may match TRBD1 or TRBD2 (5 bases each). CDR1 is SGHTA, CDR2 FQGNSA, per germline. The CDR3 consists of 19 residues. Trimming removed 0 bases at V and 2 bases at J, with 22 bases between. The DNA of the CDR3 is TGTGCCAGCAGCTTAGCTTATTGGGACGGGATTGAGGCACAAGAGACCCAGTACTTC. It specifies CASSLAYWDGIEAQETQYF.

The rearrangement joins TRBV28 to TRBJ1-2; 9 bases match TRBD1. This CDR3 is built from 14 residues. The V and J ends lost 4 bases and 5 bases, in that order; junction bases with no gene match: 5. Germline V gene data show CDR1 as MDHEN and CDR2 as SYDVKM. CDR3 nucleotides: TGTGCCAGCAGTTCTACGGACAGGGGTTATGGCTACACCTTC. This gives the protein CASSSTDRGYGYTF.

This clonotype was recorded a few times. V is TRBV9 and J is TRBJ2-1; a weak D match, TRBD1 (5 bases). CDR3 length equals 16 residues. CDR1 is SGDLS, CDR2 YYNGEE, per germline. V lost 0 bases, J lost 0 bases, and 10 bases lay in between. CDR3 region: CASSVEGWDSYNEQFF. Written as DNA, the CDR3 is TGTGCCAGCAGCGTAGAGGGGTGGGACTCCTACAATGAGCAGTTCTTC.

The rearrangement uses TRBV21-1 and TRBJ2-7; the D segment call TRBD2 is taken from the table without a DNA check. TRBV21-1 is given as a pseudogene. The CDR3 loop spans 17 amino acids. The DNA of the CDR3 is TGTGCCAGCAGCCAAGGGACTAGCGGGCCGAGCTCCTACGAGCAGTACTTC. Protein product: CASSQGTSGPSSYEQYF.

The rearrangement links TRBV11-2 to TRBJ1-2; perhaps TRBD1 as D (6 bases). CDR1 and CDR2 (germline): SGHAT, FQNNGV. The CDR3 length is 14 residues. V was trimmed by 3 bases and J by 7 bases, leaving 15 bases between them. For the CDR3, the DNA is TGTGCCAGCAGCTTTAACAGGGTGGCCTCTGGCTACACCTTC. Its translation: CASSFNRVASGYTF. Variable domain in full (rest from reference TRBV11-2 and TRBJ1-2): EAGVAQSPRYKIIEKRQSVAFWCNPISGHATLYWYQQILGQGPKLLIQFQNNGVVDDSQLPKDRFSAERLKGVDSTLKIQPAKLEDSAVYLCASSFNRVASGYTFGSGTRLTVV.

This clonotype has ten or more counts. The rearrangement links TRBV20-1 to TRBJ2-3; no definite D call. Trimming stripped 7 bases from V and 3 bases from J, with 17 bases between. This CDR3 has 14 residues. CDR1 and CDR2 from the germline V gene are DFQATT and SNEGSKA (reference sequence). CDR3 loop: CSGSVGRPTDTQYF. The CDR3 DNA sequence: TGCAGTGGATCTGTCGGTCGACCGACAGATACGCAGTATTTT.